The TCR beta chain described here comes from a study of shared clonotypes between healthy human individuals. Across the whole study: The donor pool was made up of two women and three men aged 18 to 49.

Measured with immunoSEQ multiplex PCR; TCRdb has only the in-frame clones, and not every one. This table holds about 510,000 clones, roughly 79% found once. About this clone itself: Its specificity is not known.

Per germline, CDR1 MDHEN and CDR2 SYDVKM. This CDR3 is 14 amino acids long. Samples left unsorted employed some 95 million PBMCs for genomic DNA. Notes on the study in general: Sharing of clonotypes among donors was expected to vary with sequencing depth.

The chain combines TRBV28 with TRBJ2-5; D tentatively fits TRBD1 or TRBD2 (5 bases each). Judging by the DNA end, TRBJ2-7 fits better; the J call may be wrong. The sample consisted of PBMCs. This clonotype was sampled from a woman in her thirties or forties in good health. Some clones in this sample may be carry-over from other donors' samples. The CDR3 spells CASRTGTTSYEQYF. The CDR3 DNA follows: TGTGCCAGCAGAACCGGGACCACTTCCTACGAGCAGTACTTC.